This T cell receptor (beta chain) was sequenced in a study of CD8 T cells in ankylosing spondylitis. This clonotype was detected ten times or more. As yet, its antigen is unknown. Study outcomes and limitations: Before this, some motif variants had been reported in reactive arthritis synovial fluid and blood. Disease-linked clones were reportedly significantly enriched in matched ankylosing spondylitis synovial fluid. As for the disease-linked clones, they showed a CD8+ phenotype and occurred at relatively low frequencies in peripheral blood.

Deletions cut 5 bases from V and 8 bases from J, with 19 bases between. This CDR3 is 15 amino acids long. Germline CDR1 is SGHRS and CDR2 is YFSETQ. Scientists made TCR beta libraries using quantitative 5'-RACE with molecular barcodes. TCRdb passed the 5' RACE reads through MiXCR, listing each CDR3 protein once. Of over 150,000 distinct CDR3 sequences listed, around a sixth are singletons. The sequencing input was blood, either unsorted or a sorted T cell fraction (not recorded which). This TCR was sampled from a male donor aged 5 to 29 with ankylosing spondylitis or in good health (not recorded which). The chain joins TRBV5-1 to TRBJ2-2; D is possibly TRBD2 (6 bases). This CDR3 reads CASSRGTDFNGELFF. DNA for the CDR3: TGCGCCAGCAGTCGCGGGACGGACTTTAATGGGGAGCTGTTTTTT. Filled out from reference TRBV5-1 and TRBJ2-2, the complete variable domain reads KAGVTQTPRYLIKTRGQQVTLSCSPISGHRSVSWYQQTPGQGLQFLFEYFSETQRNKGNFPGRFSGRQFSNSRSEMNVSTLELGDSALYLCASSRGTDFNGELFFGEGSRLTVL.